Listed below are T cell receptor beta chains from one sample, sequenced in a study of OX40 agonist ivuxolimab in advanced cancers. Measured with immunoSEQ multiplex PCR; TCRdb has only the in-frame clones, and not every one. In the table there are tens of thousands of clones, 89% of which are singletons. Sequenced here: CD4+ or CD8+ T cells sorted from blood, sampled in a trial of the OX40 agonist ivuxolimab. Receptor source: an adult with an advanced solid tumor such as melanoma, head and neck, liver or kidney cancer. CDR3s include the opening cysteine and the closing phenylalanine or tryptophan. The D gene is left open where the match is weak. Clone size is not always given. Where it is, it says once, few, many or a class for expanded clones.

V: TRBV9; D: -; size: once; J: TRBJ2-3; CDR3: CASSVSPHTRQAQYF; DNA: TGTGCCAGCAGCGTCTCCCCCCACACTCGGCAGGCGCAGTATTTT
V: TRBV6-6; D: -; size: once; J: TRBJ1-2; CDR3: CASSYSGPSYYGYTF; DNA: TGTGCCAGCAGTTACTCCGGACCCTCTTACTATGGCTACACCTTC
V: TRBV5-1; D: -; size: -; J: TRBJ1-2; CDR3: CASAFGPQGKDYGYTF; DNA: TGCGCCAGCGCCTTTGGCCCCCAGGGGAAGGACTATGGCTACACCTTC
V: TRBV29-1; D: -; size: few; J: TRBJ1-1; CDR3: CSVRFLAEAFF; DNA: TGCAGCGTCCGATTTCTGGCAGAAGCTTTCTTT
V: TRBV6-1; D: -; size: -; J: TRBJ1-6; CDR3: CASSDFRNSPLHF; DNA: TGTGCCAGCAGTGATTTCCGGAATTCACCCCTCCACTTT
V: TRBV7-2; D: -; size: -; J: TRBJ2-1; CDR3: CASSPSLEQFF; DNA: TGTGCCAGCAGCCCGTCGCTTGAGCAGTTCTTC
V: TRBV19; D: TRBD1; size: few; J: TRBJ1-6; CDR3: CASSIPGQDYSPLHF; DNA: TGTGCCAGTAGTATACCGGGACAGGATTATTCACCCCTCCACTTT
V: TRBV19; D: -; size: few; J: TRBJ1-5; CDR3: CASSMGGDWAQPQHF; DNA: TGTGCCAGTAGTATGGGAGGGGACTGGGCTCAGCCCCAGCATTTT
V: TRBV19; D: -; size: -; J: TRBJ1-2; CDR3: CASSMSQRGYTF; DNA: TGTGCCAGTAGTATGAGTCAGCGTGGCTACACCTTC
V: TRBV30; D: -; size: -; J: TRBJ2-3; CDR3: CAWKNGTDTQYF; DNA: TGTGCCTGGAAGAACGGCACAGATACGCAGTATTTT
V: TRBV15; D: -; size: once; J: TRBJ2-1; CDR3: CATSRDLFYEQFF; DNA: TGTGCCACCAGCAGAGATTTGTTCTATGAGCAGTTCTTC
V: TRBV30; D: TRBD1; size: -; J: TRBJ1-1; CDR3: CAGGQMNTEAFF; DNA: TGTGCCGGGGGACAGATGAACACTGAAGCTTTCTTT
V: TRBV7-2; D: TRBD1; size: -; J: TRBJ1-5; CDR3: CASSLGRGQALFEPQHF; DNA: TGTGCCAGCAGCTTAGGCCGGGGACAGGCCCTTTTTGAGCCCCAGCATTTT
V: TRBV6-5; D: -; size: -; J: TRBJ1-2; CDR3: CASSGGREGYGYTF; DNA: TGTGCCAGCAGTGGGGGCAGGGAAGGCTATGGCTACACCTTC
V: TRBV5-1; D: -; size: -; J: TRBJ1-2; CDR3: CASSFGQGTFTYGYTF; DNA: TGCGCCAGCAGCTTTGGGCAGGGGACTTTTACCTATGGCTACACCTTC
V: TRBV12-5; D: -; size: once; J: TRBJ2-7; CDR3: CASGLGGGVSYEQYF; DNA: TGTGCTAGTGGTTTAGGCGGGGGCGTCTCCTACGAGCAGTACTTC
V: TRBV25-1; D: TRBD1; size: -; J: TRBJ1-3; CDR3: CASSESGGNSGNTIYF; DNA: TGTGCCAGCAGTGAATCAGGGGGCAACTCTGGAAACACCATATATTTT
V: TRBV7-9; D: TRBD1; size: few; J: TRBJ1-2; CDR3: CASSSRGYGYTF; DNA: TGTGCCAGCAGCTCCAGGGGGTATGGCTACACCTTC
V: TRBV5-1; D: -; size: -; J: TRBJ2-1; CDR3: CASSSGTGGSYNEQFF; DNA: TGCGCCAGCAGCTCGGGGACTGGGGGATCCTACAATGAGCAGTTCTTC
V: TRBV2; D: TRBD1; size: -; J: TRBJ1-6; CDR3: CASSVDRVGSYNSPLHF; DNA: TGTGCCAGCAGTGTGGACAGGGTGGGTTCCTATAATTCACCCCTCCACTTT
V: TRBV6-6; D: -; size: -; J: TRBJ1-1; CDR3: CASTHQDEAFF; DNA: TGTGCCAGCACCCACCAGGATGAAGCTTTCTTT
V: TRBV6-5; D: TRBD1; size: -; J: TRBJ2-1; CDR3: CATLGKQGARNEQFF; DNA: TGTGCCACCCTGGGGAAACAGGGGGCGCGGAATGAGCAGTTCTTC
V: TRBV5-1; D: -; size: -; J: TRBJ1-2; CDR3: CASSFNSGDVGYTF; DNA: TGCGCCAGCAGCTTTAACAGTGGGGACGTGGGCTACACCTTC
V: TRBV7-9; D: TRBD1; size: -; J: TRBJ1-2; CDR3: CASSLKGTGLDGYTF; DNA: TGTGCCAGCAGCTTAAAAGGGACAGGCTTGGATGGCTACACCTTC
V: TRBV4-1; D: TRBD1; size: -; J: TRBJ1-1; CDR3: CASSQVKGDRSTEAFF; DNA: TGCGCCAGCAGCCAAGTGAAGGGGGACAGGAGCACTGAAGCTTTCTTT
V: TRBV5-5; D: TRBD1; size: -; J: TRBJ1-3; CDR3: CASSSGGSFGNTIYF; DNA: TGTGCCAGCAGCTCAGGGGGCAGTTTCGGAAACACCATATATTTT
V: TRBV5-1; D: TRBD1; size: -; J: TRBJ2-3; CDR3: CASSLGDRVDTQYF; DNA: TGCGCCAGCAGCTTGGGGGACAGGGTGGATACGCAGTATTTT
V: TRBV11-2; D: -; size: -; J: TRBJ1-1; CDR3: CASSLGVGKAFF; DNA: TGTGCCAGCAGCTTAGGGGTGGGGAAGGCTTTCTTT
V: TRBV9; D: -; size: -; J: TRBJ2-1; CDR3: CASSVGGGIWDNEQFF; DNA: TGTGCCAGCAGCGTCGGCGGCGGGATTTGGGACAATGAGCAGTTCTTC
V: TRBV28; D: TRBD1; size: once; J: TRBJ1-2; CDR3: CASTPGGTGIYGYTF; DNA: TGTGCCAGCACCCCAGGGGGGACAGGGATCTATGGCTACACCTTC
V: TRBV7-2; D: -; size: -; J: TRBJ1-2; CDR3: CASSLVGSRSNYGYTF; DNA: TGTGCCAGCAGCTTAGTGGGTTCTAGGTCTAACTATGGCTACACCTTC
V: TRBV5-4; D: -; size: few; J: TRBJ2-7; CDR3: CASSNDISLREQYF; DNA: -
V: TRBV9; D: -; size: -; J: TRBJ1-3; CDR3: CASSVGSGNTIYF; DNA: TGTGCCAGCAGCGTAGGTTCTGGAAACACCATATATTTT
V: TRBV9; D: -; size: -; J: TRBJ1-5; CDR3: CASSAPHSANQPQHF; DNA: TGTGCCAGCAGCGCCCCACATTCTGCCAATCAGCCCCAGCATTTT
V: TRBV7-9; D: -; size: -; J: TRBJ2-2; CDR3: CASSLLPNTGELFF; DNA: TGTGCCAGCAGCTTACTTCCGAACACCGGGGAGCTGTTTTTT
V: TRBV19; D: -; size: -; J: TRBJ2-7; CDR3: CASSPGPASGEQYF; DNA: TGTGCCAGTAGCCCGGGGCCTGCCTCCGGGGAGCAGTACTTC
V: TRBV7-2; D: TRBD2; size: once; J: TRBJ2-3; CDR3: CASSSLLAGVDTQYF; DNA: TGTGCCAGCAGCTCCTTACTAGCGGGAGTGGATACGCAGTATTTT